The subject of this entry is one T cell receptor beta chain. The antigen remains unidentified. The data were taken from a study of response to subunit inactivated influenza vaccine. Via MiXCR, TCRdb re-called the RT-PCR reads, giving one row per CDR3 protein. The sample lists approximately 520,000 distinct CDR3 sequences, roughly 23% occurring once. Findings and limits, study-wide: There was a suggestion from the authors that each seasonal influenza vaccination recruits few new T cells.

Germline CDR1 SGHRS, CDR2 YFSETQ. CDR3 length equals 13 residues. The ends were cut back, 3 bases at V and 7 bases at J, with 14 bases in the middle. This TCR derives from a man aged 50 to 60 who received an inactivated influenza vaccine. V and J are TRBV5-1 and TRBJ2-7; a possible D gene is TRBD1 (6 bases). Sample: CD4+ T cells sorted from PBMCs, taken more than 4 days after vaccination. The DNA for the CDR3 is TGCGCCAGCAGCTCCCAGGACAGTAGGGAGCAGTACTTC. It encodes CASSSQDSREQYF.